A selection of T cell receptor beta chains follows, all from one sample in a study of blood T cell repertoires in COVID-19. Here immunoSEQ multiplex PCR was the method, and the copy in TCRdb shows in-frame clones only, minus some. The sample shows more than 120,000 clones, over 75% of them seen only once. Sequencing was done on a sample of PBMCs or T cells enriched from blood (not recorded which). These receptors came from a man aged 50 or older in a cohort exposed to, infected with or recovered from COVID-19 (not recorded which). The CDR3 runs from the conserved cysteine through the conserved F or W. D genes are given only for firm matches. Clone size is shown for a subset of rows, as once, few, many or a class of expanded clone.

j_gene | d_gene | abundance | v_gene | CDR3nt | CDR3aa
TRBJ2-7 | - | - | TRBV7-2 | TGTGCCAGCAGCTCAGCCTACGAGCAGTACTTC | CASSSAYEQYF
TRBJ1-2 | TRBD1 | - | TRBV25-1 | TGTGCCAGCAGTGAAGTGGGACAGGGGAATGGCTACACCTTC | CASSEVGQGNGYTF
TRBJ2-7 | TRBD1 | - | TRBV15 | TGTGCCACCAGCACAGGGGGCTCGTACGAGCAGTACTTC | CATSTGGSYEQYF
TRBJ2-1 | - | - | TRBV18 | TGTGCCAGCTCACCCGTCGGGCGGACAGTGGAATACAATGAGCAGTTCTTC | CASSPVGRTVEYNEQFF
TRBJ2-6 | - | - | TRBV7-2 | TGTGCCAGCAGCCCCCAGAGGGCTGGGGCCAACGTCCTGACTTTC | CASSPQRAGANVLTF
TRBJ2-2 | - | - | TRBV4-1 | TGCGCCAGCAGCCAATCCGGGGCGGGAACCGGGGAGCTGTTTTTT | CASSQSGAGTGELFF
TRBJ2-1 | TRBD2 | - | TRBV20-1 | TGCAGTGCTTTCGGGACTAGCGAGCAGTTCTTC | CSAFGTSEQFF
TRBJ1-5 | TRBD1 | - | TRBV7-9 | TGTGCCAGCAGCACGGACAGGCCAACGGAGCCCCAGCATTTT | CASSTDRPTEPQHF
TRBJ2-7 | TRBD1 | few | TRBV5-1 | TGCGCCAGCAGCGGGGGGACAGGGTCCTACGAGCAGTACTTC | CASSGGTGSYEQYF
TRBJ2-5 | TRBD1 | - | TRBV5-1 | TGCGCCAGCAGCTCCTTCTCCGGGACAGGGGGGTTGGAGACCCAGTACTTC | CASSSFSGTGGLETQYF
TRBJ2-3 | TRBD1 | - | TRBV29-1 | TGCAGCGTTGAAGGAAAACAGGGGGTCAGAGACGTGTCCACAGATACGCAGTATTTT | CSVEGKQGVRDVSTDTQYF
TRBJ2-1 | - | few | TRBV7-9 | TGTGCCAGCAGCCCGTCTCGGGACAATGAGCAGTTCTTC | CASSPSRDNEQFF
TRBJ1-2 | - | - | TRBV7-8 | TGTGCCAGCAGCTTACAGGCCTCCTATGGCTACACCTTC | CASSLQASYGYTF
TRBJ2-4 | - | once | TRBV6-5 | TGTGCCAGCACCCTCGAAGGGGGCAAAAACATTCAGTACTTC | CASTLEGGKNIQYF
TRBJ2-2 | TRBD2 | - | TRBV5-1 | TGCGCCAGCAGCTCCCTATCCGGGACTAGCGGGCCAGCCGGGGAGCTGTTTTTT | CASSSLSGTSGPAGELFF
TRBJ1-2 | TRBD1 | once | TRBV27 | TGTGCCAGCAGTTTGGGCAGGGGGCGAGGCTACACCTTC | CASSLGRGRGYTF
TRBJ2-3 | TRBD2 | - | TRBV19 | TGTGCCAGTACTGGACTAGCGGGAGGGGAAGATACGCAGTATTTT | CASTGLAGGEDTQYF
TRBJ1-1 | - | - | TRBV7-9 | TGTGCCAGCAGCTCCGCAGGGAACACTGAAGCTTTCTTT | CASSSAGNTEAFF
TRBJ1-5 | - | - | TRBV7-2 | TGTGCCAGCAGCTTAGGCGGGCAGACCAATCAGCCCCAGCATTTT | CASSLGGQTNQPQHF
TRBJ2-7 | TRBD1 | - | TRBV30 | TGTGCCTGGAGTGGGACAGGGATTGAGCAGTACTTC | CAWSGTGIEQYF
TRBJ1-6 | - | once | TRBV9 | TGTGCCAGCAGCGTATTCACAGAACCTAATTCACCCCTCCACTTT | CASSVFTEPNSPLHF
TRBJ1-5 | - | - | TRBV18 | TGTGCCAGCTCACCCAACAGGGATCCTCAGCCCCAGCATTTT | CASSPNRDPQPQHF
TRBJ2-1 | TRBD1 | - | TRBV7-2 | TGTGCCAGCAGCCTTATGACAGGGAGCTCCTACAATGAGCAGTTCTTC | CASSLMTGSSYNEQFF
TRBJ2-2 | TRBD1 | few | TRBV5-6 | TGTGCCAGCAGCTTCTGGACAGGGGCGAACACCGGGGAGCTGTTTTTT | CASSFWTGANTGELFF
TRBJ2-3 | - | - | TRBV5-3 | TGTGCCAGAAGCTACTTACTAGTCTCCCCAGATACGCAGTATTTT | CARSYLLVSPDTQYF
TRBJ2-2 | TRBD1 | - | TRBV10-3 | TGTGCCATCAGTGAGCGGGACAGGGGAAACACCGGGGAGCTGTTTTTT | CAISERDRGNTGELFF
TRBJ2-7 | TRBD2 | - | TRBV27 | TGTGCCAGCAGTCCCCGGACTAGCGGGGCCTACGAGCAGTACTTC | CASSPRTSGAYEQYF
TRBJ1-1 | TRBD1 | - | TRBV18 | TGTGCCAGCTCAGAGCTACGACAGGGTTACGGCACTGAAGCTTTCTTT | CASSELRQGYGTEAFF
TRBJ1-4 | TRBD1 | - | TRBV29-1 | TGCAGCGTACGCCGGACAGGGGGCTATGAAAAACTGTTTTTT | CSVRRTGGYEKLFF
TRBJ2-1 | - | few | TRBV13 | TGTGCCAGCAGCTCAGAGGGGGTAATTGGTAGCAATGAGCAGTTCTTC | CASSSEGVIGSNEQFF
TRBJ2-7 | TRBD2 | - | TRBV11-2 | TGTGCCAGCAGCCCGGGTAGAGAGACTAGCGGGAGCGGTGAGCAGTACTTC | CASSPGRETSGSGEQYF
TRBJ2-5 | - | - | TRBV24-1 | TGTGCCACCAGTGAACCAGGACAGACCCAAGAGACCCAGTACTTC | CATSEPGQTQETQYF
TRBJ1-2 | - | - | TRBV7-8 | TGTGCCAGCAGCTTAGCGGCGGGGATTAACTATGGCTACACCTTC | CASSLAAGINYGYTF
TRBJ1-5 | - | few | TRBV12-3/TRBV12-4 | TGTGCCAGCAGTTTACGTAGCAATCAGCCCCAGCATTTT | CASSLRSNQPQHF
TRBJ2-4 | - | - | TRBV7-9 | TGTGCCAGCAGCTTAGTAGCCGGGGTTGCCAAAAACATTCAGTACTTC | CASSLVAGVAKNIQYF
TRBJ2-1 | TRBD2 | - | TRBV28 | TGTGCCAGCAGTCGACTAGCCGGGGCTTACAATGAGCAGTTCTTC | CASSRLAGAYNEQFF
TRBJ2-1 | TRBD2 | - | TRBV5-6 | TGTGCCAGCAGCCTGCAAACCGGGACTAGCGGGACCAATGAGCAGTTCTTC | CASSLQTGTSGTNEQFF
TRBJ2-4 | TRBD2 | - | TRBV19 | TGTGCCAGTACCCGAGATGCGGGAGCGGGTTTTGACAAAAACATTCAGTACTTC | CASTRDAGAGFDKNIQYF
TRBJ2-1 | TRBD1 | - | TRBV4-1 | TGCGCCAGCAGCCAGGACAGGAATATCAATGAGCAGTTCTTC | CASSQDRNINEQFF
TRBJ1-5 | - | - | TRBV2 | TGTGCCAGCAGCCCCCCAGAGGGCTTCTTAAGCAATCAGCCCCAGCATTTT | CASSPPEGFLSNQPQHF
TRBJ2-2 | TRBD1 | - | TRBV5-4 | TGTGCCAGCAGCCCCGTCCCGGGACAGGGAAAGAACACCGGGGAGCTGTTTTTT | CASSPVPGQGKNTGELFF
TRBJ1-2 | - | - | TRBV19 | TGTGCCAGTAGCAAAGCAGGGGCCTTTAACTATGGCTACACCTTC | CASSKAGAFNYGYTF
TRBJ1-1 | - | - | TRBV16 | TGTGCCAGCAGCCCTATTTCGGGGAACACTGAAGCTTTCTTT | CASSPISGNTEAFF
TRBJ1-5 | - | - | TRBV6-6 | TGTGCCAGCAATAGTCAGCCCCAGCATTTT | CASNSQPQHF
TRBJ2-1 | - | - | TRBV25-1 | TGTGCCAGCAGTGAATGGACAGACTACAATGAGCAGTTCTTC | CASSEWTDYNEQFF
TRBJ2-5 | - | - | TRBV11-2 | TGTGCCAGCAGCCCGGTGGCCCGGAGGGAGACCCAGTACTTC | CASSPVARRETQYF
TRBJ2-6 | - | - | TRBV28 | TGTGCCAGCAGTGCCCGGCTCGGAGGGGGCGAACTGACTTTC | CASSARLGGGELTF
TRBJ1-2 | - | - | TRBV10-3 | TGTGCCATCAGTGGATGGGCGAACGTACAGGGAAACTATGGCTACACCTTC | CAISGWANVQGNYGYTF
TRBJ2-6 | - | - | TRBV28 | TGTGCCAGCAGTTTATCACGCGGGTACTCTGGGGCCAACGTCCTGACTTTC | CASSLSRGYSGANVLTF